The rows below give T cell receptor beta chains drawn from one sample of a study of CD8 T cells in ankylosing spondylitis. TCRdb redid the calling of the 5' RACE reads with MiXCR, one entry per CDR3 protein. The sample records over 450,000 distinct CDR3 sequences, 9.5% to 15% being singletons. Sequenced material: blood, either unsorted or a sorted T cell fraction (not recorded which). All receptors derive from a male donor with ankylosing spondylitis. CDR3s include the opening cysteine and the closing phenylalanine or tryptophan.

TRBV6-1	CASSVLQGASSGELFF
TRBV20-1	CSAYGGLAGSEQFF
TRBV27	CASGTLESVTQYF
TRBV27	CASSPLQPGRQRVNTEAFF
TRBV20-1	CSAYSLAGAADTQYF
TRBV24-1	CATSDPPRRGRNEQFF
TRBV3-1	CASSRDRALYNEQFF
TRBV6-1	CASRAGTLLRETQYF
TRBV12-3/TRBV12-4	CASSGLAGDPGANVLTF
TRBV15	CATTKWQGGVQETQYF
TRBV28	CATAGTGWGHEQFF
TRBV10-3	CAISESGDYQPQHF
TRBV20-1	CSARDRSRGLAGVGDTQYF
TRBV20-1	CSAGGSLSYNEQFF
TRBV29-1	CSVELAGYEQYF
TRBV20-1	CSARAELDYTQYF
TRBV20-1	CSARKVAGELFF
TRBV3-1	CASSTGQGGGRGIQYF
TRBV2	CASSPPSYEQYF
TRBV29-1	CSAAAGAKNIQYF
TRBV7-2	CASSLGGDRSGYTF
TRBV6-2/TRBV6-3	CASSYSSLGGLKTEAFF
TRBV19	CASSPGQRANTGELFF
TRBV7-8	CASSSPPSGSTSYNEQFF
TRBV2	CASSESTLLLVIVSYEQYF
TRBV10-1	CASMAPGSDTQYF
TRBV2	CASRGGLAVESPYEQYF
TRBV4-2	CASSQADRGLYNEQFF
TRBV5-1	CASSLGSALAGNTIYF
TRBV7-9	CASSTVYEKLFF
TRBV5-5	CASSYLRGGVGYGYTF
TRBV12-3/TRBV12-4	CASSTRTDTQYF
TRBV7-8	CASSLAASGTSGPWTGELFF
TRBV10-3	CAISGVQGSEQFF
TRBV24-1	CATSDLGPPGQGMNEQYF
TRBV15	CATSRDQGGYTF
TRBV12-3/TRBV12-4	CASSGTREQFF
TRBV27	CASSSGKSTQYF
TRBV3-1	CASSQDRREDSQPGELFF
TRBV12-3/TRBV12-4	CASTWGGDGQTQYF
TRBV7-9	CASSTLGDTQYF